The source of this TCR beta chain is a study of blood T cell repertoires in COVID-19. Sequencing was performed with immunoSEQ multiplex PCR; in TCRdb, only in-frame clones are kept and a portion is missing. The sample shows about 170,000 clones, roughly 90% of them seen only once. The table lists this clone with many counts. The CDR3 covers 15 residues. The V gene's germline CDR1 is LGHDT and CDR2 YNNKEL (reference sequence). With V trimmed by 6 bases and J by 4 bases, 11 bases remained unmatched. The chain employs TRBV3-1 (or the pseudogene TRBV3-2) and TRBJ2-5; the match to TRBD2 covers 7 bases. Sequenced sample: peripheral blood. This sequence was found in a man aged 25-45 years with COVID-19, enrolled during active disease. CDR3 DNA: TGTGCCAGCAGTTTGGGTCCAGCGGGGATAGAGACCCAGTACTTC. Its translation is CASSLGPAGIETQYF.